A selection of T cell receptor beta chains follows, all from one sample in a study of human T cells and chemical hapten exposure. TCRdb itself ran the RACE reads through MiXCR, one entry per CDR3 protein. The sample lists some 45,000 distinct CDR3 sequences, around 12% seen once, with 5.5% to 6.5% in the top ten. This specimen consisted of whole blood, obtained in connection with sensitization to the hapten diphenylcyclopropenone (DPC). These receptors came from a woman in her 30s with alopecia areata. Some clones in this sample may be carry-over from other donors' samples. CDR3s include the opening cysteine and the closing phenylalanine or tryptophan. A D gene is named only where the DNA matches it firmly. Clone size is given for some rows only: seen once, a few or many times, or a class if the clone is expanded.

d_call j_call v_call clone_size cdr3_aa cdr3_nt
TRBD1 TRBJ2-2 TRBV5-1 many CASTRQGWGTGELFF TGCGCCAGCACCCGACAGGGTTGGGGCACCGGGGAGCTGTTTTTT
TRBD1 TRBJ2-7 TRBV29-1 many CSVTDRGPDEQYF TGCAGCGTGACGGACAGGGGGCCTGACGAGCAGTACTTC
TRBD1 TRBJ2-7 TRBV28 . CASSFQGAQYF TGTGCCAGCAGTTTCCAGGGGGCGCAGTACTTC
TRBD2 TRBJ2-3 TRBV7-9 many CASSLGSGGRTTDTQYF TGTGCCAGCAGCTTAGGTTCGGGCGGGAGGACCACAGATACGCAGTATTTT
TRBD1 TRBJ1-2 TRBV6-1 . CASSEGDSIYGYTF TGTGCCAGCAGTGAAGGGGACAGTATCTATGGCTACACCTTC
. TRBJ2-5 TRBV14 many CASSQDFQETQYF TGTGCCAGCAGCCAAGATTTCCAAGAGACCCAGTACTTC
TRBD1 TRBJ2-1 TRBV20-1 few CSASRDRVLNEQFF TGCAGTGCTAGTCGGGACAGGGTACTGAATGAGCAGTTCTTC
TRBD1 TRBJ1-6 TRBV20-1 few CSASQPTGGSPLHF TGCAGTGCTAGCCAACCGACAGGGGGCTCACCCCTCCACTTT
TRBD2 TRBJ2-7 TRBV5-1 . CASSGTSGSFSEQYF TGCGCCAGCAGCGGGACTAGCGGGAGTTTCAGCGAGCAGTACTTC
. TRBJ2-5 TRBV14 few CVSSQVWANRETQYF TGTGTCAGCAGCCAAGTTTGGGCGAACCGAGAGACCCAGTACTTC
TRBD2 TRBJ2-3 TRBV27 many CASRRTGTSAITSTDTQYF TGTGCCAGCAGACGTACCGGGACTAGCGCAATAACTAGCACAGATACGCAGTATTTT
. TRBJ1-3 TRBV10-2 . CASSESVRLTAGGSGNTIYF TGCGCCAGCAGTGAGTCGGTTCGGCTTACGGCCGGGGGCTCTGGAAACACCATATATTTT
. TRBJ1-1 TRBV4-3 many CASSQAEDTEAFF TGCGCCAGCAGCCAAGCAGAAGACACTGAAGCTTTCTTT
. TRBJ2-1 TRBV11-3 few CASSLEGSGLVFF TGTGCCAGCAGCTTAGAGGGGTCTGGGTTGGTGTTCTTC
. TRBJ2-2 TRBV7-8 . CASSRTTLNTGELFF TGTGCCAGCAGCCGGACCACCCTGAACACCGGGGAGCTGTTTTTT
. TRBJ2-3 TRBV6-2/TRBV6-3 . CASSTPRGATDTQYF TGTGCCAGCAGTACCCCTCGCGGGGCCACAGATACGCAGTATTTT
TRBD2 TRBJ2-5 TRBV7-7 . CASSASSGIQETQYF TGTGCTAGCAGCGCCTCTAGCGGGATCCAAGAGACCCAGTACTTC
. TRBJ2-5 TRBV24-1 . CATSGRSGHQETQYF TGTGCCACCAGCGGGCGGAGCGGTCACCAAGAGACCCAGTACTTC
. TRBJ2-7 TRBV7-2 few CASSLAGVTYEQYF TGTGCCAGCAGCTTAGCGGGAGTAACCTACGAGCAGTACTTC
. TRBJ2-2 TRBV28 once CASSFSPGPLAGELFF TGTGCCAGCAGTTTTTCCCCGGGCCCCCTGGCCGGGGAGCTGTTTTTT